The present entry profiles one T cell receptor beta chain with its context. Its specificity is unknown. This sample is part of a study of shared clonotypes between healthy human individuals. Regarding the study as a whole: Sequencing depth was expected to influence donor clonotype sharing.

For every subset, genomic DNA was evenly distributed across several immunoSEQ plates. Study processing details: ImmunoSEQ output lacked quality scores and full-length reads, limiting matched filtering. Only in-frame clones appear in the TCRdb table, and some are missing; sequencing was by immunoSEQ multiplex PCR. V, J and clone size reflect that table, while D and trimming were determined from the DNA. The sample carries 1.4 million or so clones, less than 99% recorded once. Between the trimmed V and J ends, which lost 5 bases and 2 bases, there was a span of 13 bases. Germline values: CDR1 LNHDA, CDR2 SQIVND (reference sequence). CDR3 length: 14 residues. CD4+ cells were split into CD45RA+ naive and CD45RA-negative memory subsets.

The receptor was derived from a man aged 25 to 45 in good health. Sequencing was done on a sample of naive CD4+ T cells sorted from blood. Subset noted: CD45RA+ positively selected. The chain joins TRBV19 to TRBJ2-7; weak D call: TRBD1 (5 bases). DNA for the CDR3: TGTGCCAGTAGTGAAGGGGTAAGGACCTACGAGCAGTACTTC. Translating gives CASSEGVRTYEQYF.